These 8 T cell receptor beta chains were all obtained from the same sample, sequenced in a study of blood T cell repertoires in COVID-19. TCRdb's copy holds only in-frame clones and misses some; the assay was immunoSEQ multiplex PCR. Here the sample spans 220,000 or so clones, about 85% being singletons. The sequenced material came from peripheral blood. The receptor source for this set is a woman aged 50 to 65 with COVID-19, enrolled during active disease.

The J gene is TRBJ1-3, the V gene TRBV6-2 or TRBV6-3; D remains ambiguous. V lost 0 bases and J 4 bases, leaving 10 bases between the germline ends. The CDR3 totals 15 residues. Germline CDR1 MNHEY, CDR2 SVGEGT. This chain's CDR3 is CASSYSSGLGNTIYF. The CDR3 nucleotides are TGTGCCAGCAGTTACTCCTCGGGATTGGGAAACACCATATATTTT.

V is TRBV5-4 and J is TRBJ2-7, with D tentatively TRBD1 (5 bases). The V end lost 3 bases, the J end lost 7 bases, and 14 bases lay between the germline ends. The germline V gene has CDR1 SGHNT and CDR2 YYREEE (reference sequence). The length of the CDR3 is 13 residues. The CDR3 is CASSWSPQAEQYF. The CDR3 DNA follows: TGTGCCAGCAGCTGGAGCCCACAGGCAGAGCAGTACTTC.

The rearrangement links TRBV29-1 to TRBJ1-2; perhaps TRBD1 as D (6 bases). The CDR3 is 12 amino acids. Per the germline V gene, CDR1 is SQVTM and CDR2 is ANQGSEA. V was shortened by 4 bases and J by 7 bases, with 13 bases between the two germline ends. CDR3 sequence: CSVGGQIIGYTF. DNA for the CDR3: TGCAGCGTTGGGGGGCAGATCATTGGCTACACCTTC.

CDR3 sequence: CAWKPPAGWIDGTQYF. The CDR3 DNA follows: TGTGCCTGGAAACCCCCAGCAGGGTGGATTGATGGGACCCAGTACTTC. The chain uses TRBV30 and TRBJ2-5, with a weak D call TRBD1 (5 bases). Trimming took off 4 bases at V and 7 bases at J, with 25 bases between the two ends. Germline lookup yields CDR1 GTSNPN and CDR2 SVGIG (reference sequence). The CDR3 contains 16 residues.

This clone was observed many times. The chain has TRBV2 and TRBJ1-3, with a weak D call TRBD1 (5 bases). This CDR3 contains 14 residues. Per the germline V gene, CDR1 is SNHLY and CDR2 is FYNNEI. V gave up 2 bases and J gave up 4 bases, with 9 bases separating them. This CDR3 is CASSEPRAGNTIYF. The CDR3 DNA follows: TGTGCCAGCAGTGAACCCAGGGCGGGAAACACCATATATTTT.

CDR3 sequence reads: CASRRTDRVGTEAFF. CDR3 sequence (DNA): TGTGCCAGCAGACGAACGGACAGGGTTGGAACTGAAGCTTTCTTT. The chain uses TRBV27 and TRBJ1-1; 8 bases line up with TRBD1. Germline V gene lookup returns CDR1 MNHEY and CDR2 SMNVEV (reference sequence). This CDR3 region has 15 residues. Trimming took 6 bases from V and 5 from J; bases not matched to a gene: 11.

This CDR3 reads CASSPLGGRTDTQYF. CDR3 coding DNA: TGTGCCAGTAGTCCCCTCGGGGGGCGAACAGATACGCAGTATTTT. The J gene is TRBJ2-3, the V gene TRBV19; possibly TRBD2 for D (7 bases). This CDR3 spans 15 amino acids. The V end was cut by 5 bases, the J end by 3 bases, with 15 bases between. Germline V CDR1 and CDR2: LNHDA, SQIVND (reference sequence).

The chain has TRBV19 and TRBJ1-2; 7 bases line up with TRBD1. V dropped 5 bases and J dropped 5; count of bases not matched to a gene: 11. Germline lookup yields CDR1 LNHDA and CDR2 SQIVND (reference sequence). The length of the CDR3 is 15 residues. The CDR3 loop is CASSLPYDREYGYTF. The CDR3 DNA sequence: TGTGCCAGTAGTCTACCTTACGACAGGGAGTATGGCTACACCTTC.